This entry concerns a single T cell receptor beta chain. A junction boundary mismatches the germline segment, possibly from a read error. This CDR3 region has 15 residues. Looked up from germline, CDR1 is MGHDK and CDR2 is SYGVNS. The data were produced by immunoSEQ multiplex PCR, yet TCRdb's version contains in-frame clones alone and is incomplete. The data show approximately 59,000 clones, about 88% seen once. The sample originates from a study of OX40 agonist ivuxolimab in advanced cancers. Study in general: Every 2 weeks, patients got intravenous ivuxolimab at one of six dose levels (0.01-10 mg/kg). Patients enrolled in dose escalation were diagnosed with hepatocellular carcinoma, melanoma, renal cell or head and neck cancer. Those enrolled were roughly 80% male, with a mean age of roughly 60 years and ages from 23 to 79.

This clonotype was sampled from an adult with an advanced solid tumor such as melanoma, head and neck, liver or kidney cancer. The sample here was CD4+ or CD8+ T cells sorted from blood, taken in a trial of the OX40 agonist ivuxolimab. The V call is TRBV25-1, the J call TRBJ2-3, with TRBD2 identical over 8 bases. CDR3 nucleotides: TGTGCCAACAGTGAAGCGGGAGAGGTTACAGATACGCAGTATTTT. Protein: CANSEAGEVTDTQYF.